The following is a TCR beta chain sequence with its context. What it recognizes is unknown. After isolation, RNA underwent reverse transcription to generate cDNA as the sequencing template. Profiled with immunoSEQ multiplex PCR; TCRdb holds only in-frame clones, not every one. The sample shows 90,000 to 150,000 clones, roughly 60% of them seen only once. The sample comes from a study of CD8+ T cells in alopecia areata. For the study at large: A 6-month period off drug followed tofacitinib, which lasted 6 to 18 months. General study findings and limits: In blood and scalp, many expanded lesional clones persisted during tofacitinib. Greater clonality was observed in lesional scalp samples, especially alopecia totalis/universalis, versus normal scalp.

The CDR3 spans 16 residues. V lost 6 bases to trimming and J lost 1 base; unmatched junction nucleotides: 6. CDR1 LNHNV and CDR2 YYDKDF come from the germline V gene (reference sequence). The treatment was: oral pan-JAK inhibitor, 5-10 mg twice daily. Researchers gathered lesional scalp punch biopsies and peripheral blood from patients with alopecia areata. This TCR derives from a human donor with alopecia areata. Specimen: CD8+ T cells sorted from blood, collected at week 4, from a patient treated with tofacitinib. This chain links TRBV15 with TRBJ2-5; 12 bases are a match to TRBD2. The CDR3 loop reads CATRDGLAGTQETQYF. The DNA of the CDR3 is TGTGCCACCAGGGACGGACTAGCGGGGACCCAAGAGACCCAGTACTTC.